Listed here are 14 T cell receptor beta chains from one sample, sequenced in a study of T-cell memory formation after mild COVID-19. TCRdb re-called the 5' RACE reads with MiXCR, one entry per CDR3 protein. This sample has about 140,000 distinct CDR3 sequences, with 11% to 15% found just once. Sequencing was done on a sample of PBMCs or a T cell subset sorted from them (not recorded which). The receptors come from an adult woman who had mild COVID-19 (a few samples of this study predate the infection). Cell type and time point are not known.

There are a few counts of this clonotype. The chain has TRBV7-6 and TRBJ2-3; tentatively, D is TRBD2 (7 bases). CDR3 length: 14 residues. Germline CDR1 is SGHVS and CDR2 is FNYEAQ. Between the trimmed V and J ends, which lost 7 bases and 3 bases, there was a span of 14 bases. The CDR3 here is CASTLGGTTDTQYF. The CDR3 DNA sequence: TGTGCCAGCACCCTGGGGGGGACAACAGATACGCAGTATTTT. Looking up the rest from reference TRBV7-6 and TRBJ2-3 gives the full variable domain: GAGVSQSPRYKVTKRGQDVALRCDPISGHVSLYWYRQALGQGPEFLTYFNYEAQQDKSGLPNDRFSAERPEGSISTLTIQRTEQRDSAMYRCASTLGGTTDTQYFGPGTRLTVL.

This clonotype has more than one count but fewer than ten. V gene TRBV4-1 combines with J gene TRBJ2-7; no reliable D call. V was cut by 1 base and J by 3 bases, with 16 bases left in between. The CDR3 has 16 amino acids. The V gene's germline CDR1 is MGHRA and CDR2 YSYEKL. The CDR3 here is CASSQVSDTRFYEQYF. DNA of the CDR3: TGCGCCAGCAGCCAAGTTTCAGACACTCGCTTCTACGAGCAGTACTTC.

As regards this clonotype: Germline and junction disagree at one end, which may indicate a read error. The gene calls are TRBV20-1 and TRBJ2-1; D remains unclear. This CDR3 comprises 14 residues. Germline CDR1 and CDR2: DFQATT and SNEGSKA (reference sequence). The DNA of the CDR3 is TGCAGTGCCAGTTTACGTGGTTCCTTTGGCGAGCAGTTATTC. This sequence encodes CSASLRGSFGEQLF.

This clonotype was counted at least ten times. In nucleotides, the CDR3 is TGTGCCAGCAGCTCAAGACAGGGGCTAAACAATGAGCAGTTCTTC. Encoded protein: CASSSRQGLNNEQFF. The V call is TRBV7-9, the J call TRBJ2-1; 8 bases match TRBD1. V was pared by 4 bases and J by 5 bases, with 7 bases of the junction left unmatched. Germline CDR1 SEHNR, CDR2 FQNEAQ (reference sequence). The CDR3 has 15 amino acids.

This clonotype showed up just a few times. The chain employs TRBV10-3 and TRBJ2-7; the match to TRBD1 covers 9 bases. Germline-derived CDR1 and CDR2 are ENHRY and SYGVKD. The CDR3 runs to 14 residues. The V segment lost 6 bases and the J segment 5 bases; nucleotides outside the gene matches: 8. For the CDR3, the DNA is TGTGCCATCAGGACCGGGACAGGGTGGGACGAGCAGTACTTC. This sequence encodes CAIRTGTGWDEQYF.

This clonotype was observed many times. The DNA of the CDR3 is TGTGCCAGCAGCAACTATCAGGGGTACACTGAAGCTTTCTTT. It encodes CASSNYQGYTEAFF. This chain connects TRBV7-9 to TRBJ1-1; D may be TRBD1 (6 bases). The V gene's germline CDR1 is SEHNR and CDR2 FQNEAQ (reference sequence). This CDR3 spans 14 amino acids. Trimming left V 5 bases short and J 3 bases short, with 13 bases between.

The gene calls are TRBV20-1 and TRBJ1-5; D is uncertain. CDR3 size: 17 residues. Trimming took off 1 base at V and 0 bases at J, with 16 bases between the two ends. Germline-derived CDR1 and CDR2 are DFQATT and SNEGSKA (reference sequence). CDR3 sequence: CSARGHVKRDSNQPQHF. Here the CDR3 DNA reads TGCAGTGCTAGAGGTCATGTCAAACGAGATAGCAATCAGCCCCAGCATTTT.

This clonotype has only a few counts. The chain couples TRBV12-3 or TRBV12-4 to TRBJ1-1; 7 bases fit TRBD1. The CDR3 runs to 15 residues. Unmatched junction bases numbered 3, after V lost 1 base and J lost 1 base. Here the CDR3 reads CASSLEDRPNTEAFF. The CDR3 nucleotides read TGTGCCAGCAGTTTAGAGGACAGGCCGAACACTGAAGCTTTCTTT.

The chain recombines TRBV2 with TRBJ2-1, with D perhaps TRBD1 (6 bases). The closer fit of TRBJ2-7 to the DNA end suggests the J call may be wrong. The V gene's germline CDR1 is SNHLY and CDR2 FYNNEI. The CDR3 contains 15 residues. CDR3 amino acids: CASTPKGVMGYEQYF. Written as DNA, the CDR3 is TGTGCCAGCACCCCCAAGGGGGTCATGGGTTACGAGCAGTACTTC.

This clonotype was counted between two and nine times. The rearrangement uses TRBV7-9 and TRBJ2-3; possible D gene TRBD1, 6 bases. The CDR3 is 13 residues long. The ends were cut back, 7 bases at V and 4 bases at J, with 12 bases in the middle. CDR1 and CDR2 (germline): SEHNR, FQNEAQ (reference sequence). The CDR3 region is CASTAGVADTQYF. The CDR3 DNA is TGTGCCAGCACCGCAGGGGTGGCAGATACGCAGTATTTT.

The chain couples TRBV15 to TRBJ1-1, with 8 positions matching TRBD1. The CDR3 length is 14 residues. The V and J ends lost 5 bases and 4 bases, in that order; junction bases with no gene match: 6. Looked up from germline, CDR1 is LNHNV and CDR2 is YYDKDF (reference sequence). The chain's CDR3 is CATSDRDRTTEAFF. The DNA of the CDR3 is TGTGCCACCAGCGACCGGGACAGGACCACTGAAGCTTTCTTT.

V is TRBV29-1 and J is TRBJ1-1, with D unresolved. Trimming cost V 3 bases and J 7 bases, with 9 bases left between them. The CDR3 loop spans 11 amino acids. Germline assignment: CDR1 SQVTM and CDR2 ANQGSEA. The CDR3 region is CSVELTNEAFF. The CDR3 DNA follows: TGCAGCGTTGAGCTCACCAATGAAGCTTTCTTT.

The J gene is TRBJ2-1, the V gene TRBV25-1; the match to TRBD1 covers 9 bases. The germline CDR1 and CDR2 sequences are MGHDK and SYGVNS. This CDR3 comprises 15 residues. Trimming removed 3 bases from V and 6 bases from J; junction bases left unmatched: 6. The CDR3 DNA reads as TGTGCCAGCAGTGACCCGGGACAGGGTATCAATGAGCAGTTCTTC. Amino acid sequence: CASSDPGQGINEQFF.

This clonotype turned up a few times. This chain links TRBV27 with TRBJ2-7, with TRBD2 identical over 7 bases. This CDR3 has 18 amino acids. CDR1 MNHEY and CDR2 SMNVEV come from the germline V gene (reference sequence). V was clipped by 6 bases and J by 2 bases; unmatched bases: 19. The CDR3 region has the DNA TGTGCCAGCAGCCCCCTACCCCCCAGACTAGCTGGGGCCTACGAGCAGTACTTC. This sequence encodes CASSPLPPRLAGAYEQYF.